Listed here are 4 T cell receptor beta chains from one sample, sequenced in a study of blood T cell repertoires in COVID-19. TCRdb's copy holds only in-frame clones and misses some; the assay was immunoSEQ multiplex PCR. This table has about 76,000 clones, roughly 80% appearing once. The sample was peripheral blood. Source of these receptors: an older woman with acute or convalescent COVID-19.

This clone showed up just once. The genes are TRBV11-2 and TRBJ2-2, with D hard to call. Germline V lookup: CDR1 SGHAT, CDR2 FQNNGV. Trimming removed 3 bases at V and 5 bases at J, with 7 bases between. CDR3 length: 13 amino acids. The CDR3 bases are TGTGCCAGCAGCTTGTTTGCGACCGGGGAGCTGTTTTTT. It encodes CASSLFATGELFF.

This rearrangement joins TRBV6-2 or TRBV6-3 to TRBJ2-3; maybe TRBD2 (6 bases). Between the trimmed V and J ends, which lost 5 bases and 2 bases, there was a span of 8 bases. The length of the CDR3 is 13 residues. Germline assignment: CDR1 MNHEY and CDR2 SVGEGT. CDR3 region: CASSRDFTDTQYF. Written as DNA, the CDR3 is TGTGCCAGCAGTCGGGACTTCACAGATACGCAGTATTTT.

This clone was recorded once. This chain links TRBV7-2 with TRBJ2-2, with D tentatively TRBD1 (5 bases). The CDR3 consists of 14 residues. The germline CDR1 and CDR2 sequences are SGHTA and FQGNSA. Trimming shortened V by 2 bases and J by 6 bases, and 10 bases separated the two germline ends. The CDR3 reads CASSLSDSPGELFF. CDR3 in DNA: TGTGCCAGCAGCTTATCCGACAGTCCCGGGGAGCTGTTTTTT.

The chain recombines TRBV7-9 with TRBJ2-5; 8 nucleotides line up with TRBD1. This CDR3 is 15 amino acids long. Germline values: CDR1 SEHNR, CDR2 FQNEAQ (reference sequence). J was trimmed by 5 bases and V by 1 base; bases with no gene match: 6. The CDR3 is CASSLVSTGVETQYF. The CDR3 coding sequence is TGTGCCAGCAGCTTAGTTTCGACAGGGGTTGAGACCCAGTACTTC. Using reference TRBV7-9 and TRBJ2-5 for the parts outside the CDR3, the full variable domain is DTGVSQNPRHKITKRGQNVTFRCDPISEHNRLYWYRQTLGQGPEFLTYFQNEAQLEKSRLLSDRFSAERPKGSFSTLEIQRTEQGDSAMYLCASSLVSTGVETQYFGPGTRLLVL.